The clone carrying this T cell receptor (beta chain) was seen just once. Antigen unknown. 60 Vbeta and 13 Jbeta primers were used in PCR. Only in-frame clones appear in the TCRdb table, and some are missing; sequencing was by immunoSEQ multiplex PCR. The sample carries around 140,000 clones, 78% recorded once. These data originate in a study of cytomegalovirus exposure and HLA in healthy donors. Findings and caveats of the study: Reportedly, cytomegalovirus status was diagnosed with high sensitivity and specificity.

CDR3 length: 16 amino acids. V lost 5 bases and J lost 7; bases outside the gene matches: 11. From germline, CDR1 is SGHTA and CDR2 FQGNSA. Everyone who donated was a healthy bone marrow donor. At the time of sampling, donors were nominally healthy, though unrecorded immune exposures were likely. The sample comprised PBMCs. The sequence derives from a woman aged 18-29 years in good health and CMV-seronegative. The chain combines TRBV7-2 with TRBJ2-5; 12 nucleotides align to TRBD2. The CDR3 protein is CASSRGLAGAGGTQYF. The CDR3 region has the DNA TGTGCCAGCAGCCGGGGACTAGCGGGCGCGGGAGGGACCCAGTACTTC.